This is a list of T cell receptor beta chains from one sample in a study of brain T cells in children with intractable seizures. Some clones are missing from TCRdb's copy, which holds only in-frame ones; the method was immunoSEQ multiplex PCR. Of 300,000 to 400,000 clones listed, over 90% are singletons. Sample: peripheral blood, taken less than 6 months after surgery. The receptors originated from a boy less than two years old with tuberous sclerosis and intractable seizures. CDR3s include the opening cysteine and the closing phenylalanine or tryptophan. Each record gives: V gene, J gene, CDR3 protein.

v_gene: TRBV27
j_gene: TRBJ2-1
CDR3aa: CASSPVAGVSSYNEQFF

v_gene: TRBV21-1
j_gene: TRBJ2-3
CDR3aa: CASSKTPGGTDTQYF

v_gene: TRBV3-1/TRBV3-2
j_gene: TRBJ2-3
CDR3aa: CASSLASVADTQYF

v_gene: TRBV28
j_gene: TRBJ2-3
CDR3aa: CASSYYTGTSAVLGTDTQYF

v_gene: TRBV11-2
j_gene: TRBJ2-3
CDR3aa: CASSLERLAGALGTDTQYF

v_gene: TRBV6-5
j_gene: TRBJ2-7
CDR3aa: CASRPGQGSYEQYF

v_gene: TRBV30
j_gene: TRBJ1-1
CDR3aa: CAWSHGPGRGLNTEAFF

v_gene: TRBV5-1
j_gene: TRBJ2-3
CDR3aa: CASSLRSSDYTDTQYF

v_gene: TRBV11-2
j_gene: TRBJ2-4
CDR3aa: CASSLELGQDIQYF

v_gene: TRBV10-1
j_gene: TRBJ2-7
CDR3aa: CASSESRESEQYF